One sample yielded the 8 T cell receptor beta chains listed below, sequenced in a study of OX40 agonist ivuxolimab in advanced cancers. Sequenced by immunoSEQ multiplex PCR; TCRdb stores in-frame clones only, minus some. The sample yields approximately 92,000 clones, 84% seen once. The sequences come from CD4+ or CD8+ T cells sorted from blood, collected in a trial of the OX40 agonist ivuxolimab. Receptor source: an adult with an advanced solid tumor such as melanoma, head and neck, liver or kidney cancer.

The CDR3 DNA is TGTGCCAGCAGTTACCCGGGAAAGGGGGCCCGCACTGAAGCTTTCTTT. This encodes CASSYPGKGARTEAFF. The chain has TRBV6-6 and TRBJ1-1; 7 bases line up with TRBD1. Germline CDR1 reads MNHNY; CDR2 reads SVGAGI (reference sequence). The CDR3 runs to 16 residues. V shed 2 bases and J 4 bases; nucleotides not matched to a gene: 10.

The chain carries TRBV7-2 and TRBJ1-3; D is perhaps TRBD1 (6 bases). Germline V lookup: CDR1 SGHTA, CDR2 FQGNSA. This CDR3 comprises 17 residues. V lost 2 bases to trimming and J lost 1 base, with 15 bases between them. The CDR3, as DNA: TGTGCCAGCAGCTTATCGGACGTACAGGGATCTGGAAACACCATATATTTT. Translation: CASSLSDVQGSGNTIYF.

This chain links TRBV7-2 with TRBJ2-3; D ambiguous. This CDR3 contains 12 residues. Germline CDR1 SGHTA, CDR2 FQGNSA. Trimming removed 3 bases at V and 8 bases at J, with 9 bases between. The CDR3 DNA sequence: TGTGCCAGCAGCTTTGACATTGGTACGCAGTATTTT. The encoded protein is CASSFDIGTQYF.

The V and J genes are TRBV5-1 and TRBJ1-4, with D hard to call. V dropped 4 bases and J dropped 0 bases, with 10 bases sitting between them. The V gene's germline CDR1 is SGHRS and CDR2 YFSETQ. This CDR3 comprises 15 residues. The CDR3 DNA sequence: TGCGCCAGCAGCCTCCAGGTTGCAACTAATGAAAAACTGTTTTTT. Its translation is CASSLQVATNEKLFF.

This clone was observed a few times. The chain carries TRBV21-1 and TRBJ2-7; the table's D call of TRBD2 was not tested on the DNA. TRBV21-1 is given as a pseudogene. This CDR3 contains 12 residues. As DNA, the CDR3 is TGTGCCGGGTGGCCGGGAGCCTACGAGCAGTACTTC. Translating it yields CAGWPGAYEQYF.

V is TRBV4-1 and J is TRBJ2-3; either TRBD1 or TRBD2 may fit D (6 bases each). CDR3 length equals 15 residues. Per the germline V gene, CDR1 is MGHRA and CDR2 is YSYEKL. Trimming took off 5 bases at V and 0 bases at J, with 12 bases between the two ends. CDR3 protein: CASSETGTSTDTQYF. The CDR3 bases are TGCGCCAGCAGCGAAACAGGGACTAGCACAGATACGCAGTATTTT.

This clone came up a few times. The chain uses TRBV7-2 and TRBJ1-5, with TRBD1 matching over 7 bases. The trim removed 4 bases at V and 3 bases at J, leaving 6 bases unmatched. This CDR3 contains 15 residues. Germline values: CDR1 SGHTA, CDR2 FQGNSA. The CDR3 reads CASSSRTGDNQPQHF. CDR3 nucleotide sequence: TGTGCCAGCAGCTCGCGGACAGGCGACAATCAGCCCCAGCATTTT.

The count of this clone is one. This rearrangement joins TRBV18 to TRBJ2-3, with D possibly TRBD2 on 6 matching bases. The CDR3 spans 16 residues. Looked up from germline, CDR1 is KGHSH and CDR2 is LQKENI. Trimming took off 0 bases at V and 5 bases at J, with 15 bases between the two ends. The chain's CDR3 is CASSPPNSGEGDTQYF. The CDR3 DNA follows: TGTGCCAGCTCACCACCGAATAGCGGAGAAGGAGATACGCAGTATTTT.